What follows are 10 T cell receptor beta chains derived from one specimen sequenced in a study of regulatory T cells in long-lasting Graves disease. The time point: newly diagnosed GD, antithyroid drugs for less than 3 months. The authors made the TCR library using RNA they extracted from PBMCs. Libraries of TCR beta came from iRepertoire HTBI primers plus Arm-PCR of CDR3 regions. Each CDR3 protein is one row after TCRdb ran MiXCR on the multiplex PCR reads. The sample contains 250,000 or so distinct CDR3 sequences, 15% to 20% of which appear only once. In addition, the sample was reused for a study of T cells in Graves' hyperthyroidism and ophthalmopathy.

Specimen: peripheral blood mononuclear cells (PBMCs), collected at new diagnosis, from a patient treated with antithyroid drugs. Receptors were obtained from a woman in her 30s with Graves disease.

Ten or more counts support this clonotype. The chain employs TRBV3-1 and TRBJ2-5, with 7 positions matching TRBD1. Germline loops: CDR1 LGHDT, CDR2 YNNKEL (reference sequence). With V trimmed by 6 bases and J by 5 bases, 3 bases remained unmatched. The CDR3 runs to 12 residues. This chain's CDR3 is CASRGGGETQYF. In DNA form, the CDR3 reads TGTGCCAGCAGAGGGGGCGGCGAGACCCAGTACTTC.

The table lists this clonotype with many counts. The CDR3 DNA sequence: TGTGCCAGCAGCTTAGCCAGGGGGCAGTACTATGGCTACACCTTC. As protein: CASSLARGQYYGYTF. The V call is TRBV7-2, the J call TRBJ1-2; 8 bases are a match to TRBD1. The CDR3 length is 15 residues. CDR1 is SGHTA and CDR2 is FQGNSA in the germline V gene. Trimming removed 0 bases from V and 3 bases from J; junction bases left unmatched: 3.

Comment on this clonotype: A far larger clone is one base from this, pointing to a likely read error. This chain links TRBV5-1 with TRBJ2-3; D gene uncertain. The DNA end favors TRBJ2-5, so the J call may be wrong. Per germline, CDR1 SGHRS and CDR2 YFSETQ. The length of the CDR3 is 14 residues. This CDR3 reads CASREEGPPDTQYF. CDR3 coding DNA: TGCGCCAGCAGAGAAGAAGGCCCACCGGATACCCAGTACTTC.

This clonotype was counted ten times or more. This chain links TRBV4-1 with TRBJ2-1; D possibly uses TRBD1 or TRBD2 (5 bases each). V lost 5 bases, J lost 7 bases, and 12 bases lay in between. The CDR3 runs to 13 residues. Germline lookup yields CDR1 MGHRA and CDR2 YSYEKL. The CDR3 protein is CASSYLGENEQFF. CDR3 nucleotide sequence: TGCGCCAGCAGCTATCTAGGGGAGAATGAGCAGTTCTTC.

This clonotype was counted at least ten times. This sequence joins TRBV11-2 and TRBJ1-3; D is ambiguous. The germline CDR1 and CDR2 sequences are SGHAT and FQNNGV. The V gene lost 8 bases and the J gene lost 0 bases, with 8 bases spanning the gap. This CDR3 is built from 13 residues. The chain's CDR3 is CASAAGSGNTIYF. CDR3 DNA sequence: TGTGCCAGCGCTGCCGGCTCTGGAAACACCATATATTTT.

This clonotype was counted at least ten times. The chain is built from TRBV4-1 and TRBJ2-3; 7 bases fit TRBD2. The CDR3 runs to 14 residues. The V gene's germline CDR1 is MGHRA and CDR2 YSYEKL. J gave up 6 bases and V 4 bases, and 7 bases lay outside the gene matches. DNA of the CDR3: TGCGCCAGCAGCCTCTTGCGGGGGTTGGATACGCAGTATTTT. It translates to CASSLLRGLDTQYF.

The table lists this clonotype with many counts. The chain is built from TRBV7-2 and TRBJ1-4; D is perhaps TRBD1 (6 bases). V was shortened by 1 base and J by 0 bases, with 12 bases between the two germline ends. The CDR3 totals 17 residues. Germline V gene lookup returns CDR1 SGHTA and CDR2 FQGNSA. CDR3 in DNA: TGTGCCAGCAGCTTAGTGCCCAGGGGTGCAACTAATGAAAAACTGTTTTTT. It is translated as CASSLVPRGATNEKLFF.

This clonotype came up many times. This sequence joins TRBV27 and TRBJ2-3, with D uncertain. In germline, CDR1 is MNHEY, CDR2 SMNVEV (reference sequence). The germline V and J ends were trimmed by 6 bases and 0 bases, with 4 bases remaining between them. There are 12 residues in the CDR3. CDR3 loop: CASRDSTDTQYF. For the CDR3, the DNA is TGTGCCAGCAGAGATAGCACAGATACGCAGTATTTT.

A single count supports this clonotype. The chain uses TRBV20-1 and TRBJ1-4; TRBD1 matches at 7 bases. With 6 bases clipped from V and 5 bases from J, the junction kept 6 bases outside the gene matches. Germline CDR1 and CDR2: DFQATT and SNEGSKA (reference sequence). The CDR3 spans 13 residues. The CDR3 region has the DNA TGCAGTGCGGCCCCGGGACAGAATGAAAAACTGTTTTTT. Translated, it gives CSAAPGQNEKLFF.

The chain links TRBV6-2 or TRBV6-3 to TRBJ2-7, with D perhaps being TRBD1 or TRBD2 (7 bases each). The CDR3 totals 14 residues. Between the trimmed V and J ends, which lost 5 bases and 5 bases, there was a span of 16 bases. Germline V gene sequence: CDR1 MNHEY, CDR2 SVGEGT. CDR3 nucleotide sequence: TGTGCCAGCAGTGAAGCGGGACAGTGGGACGAGCAGTACTTC. This gives the protein CASSEAGQWDEQYF.